The clone carrying this T cell receptor beta chain turned up a few times. Its antigen is not known. This CDR3 region has 16 residues. Germline lookup yields CDR1 SGHNT and CDR2 YENEEA. V lost 1 base and J lost 0, with 13 bases in between. Clones were read by immunoSEQ multiplex PCR, and TCRdb kept only the in-frame ones, dropping some. The table has more than 30,000 clones, about 76% seen once. This sample is drawn from a study of T cells in narcolepsy. General study results and limits: Healthy controls reportedly lacked the autoreactive clonotypes serially found in patients' blood.

This chain joins TRBV11-3 and TRBJ2-7; D gene ambiguous. Sequenced: CD45RA- memory CD4+ T cells from PBMCs. The receptor was isolated from a human donor with narcolepsy. The CDR3: CASSLAGAPSSYEQYF. The CDR3 bases are TGTGCCAGCAGCTTAGCGGGTGCCCCGAGCTCCTACGAGCAGTACTTC. Supplemented by reference TRBV11-3 and TRBJ2-7, the full variable domain reads EAGVVQSPRYKIIEKKQPVAFWCNPISGHNTLYWYLQNLGQGPELLIRYENEEAVDDSQLPKDRFSAERLKGVDSTLKIQPAELGDSAVYLCASSLAGAPSSYEQYFGPGTRLTVT.